This T cell receptor (beta chain) emerged from a study of T-cell memory formation after mild COVID-19. Via MiXCR, TCRdb re-called the 5' RACE reads, giving one row per CDR3 protein. This sample has roughly 52,000 distinct CDR3 sequences, with roughly 7% found just once. V trimming: 3 bases; J trimming: 7 bases; junction bases outside the gene matches: 3. The CDR3 sequence is 14 residues long. Germline V gives CDR1 LNHNV, CDR2 YYDKDF (reference sequence). This clonotype showed up many times. This rearrangement joins TRBV15 to TRBJ1-4; TRBD1 agrees at 9 bases. The source of this sequence is a man aged 18 to 30 who had mild COVID-19 (a few samples of this study predate the infection). Cell type and time point are not known. The sample consisted of PBMCs or a T cell subset sorted from them (not recorded which). The CDR3: CATSRGDRVEKLFF. DNA of the CDR3: TGTGCCACCAGCAGGGGGGACAGGGTTGAAAAACTGTTTTTT.